This TCR beta chain was captured by sequencing in a study of blood T cell repertoires in COVID-19 (dated by TCRdb to between 2020 and 2021). Background on the whole study: Samples covering the acute and convalescent phases of COVID-19 were provided by collaborators in the United States, Italy and Spain. The material from the prospective study consisted of cDNA or gDNA derived from T cells, B-cell-depleted T cells, or PBMCs. The dataset comprised deeply sampled blood TCRbeta repertoires from subjects exposed to, actively infected with, or recovered from COVID-19. The repertoires were made available in a free public database intended to serve as a resource for research on the immune response to SARS-CoV-2. The samples were drawn from the first 160 participants of the ongoing ImmuneRACE study and from 1,254 subjects provided by 6 global collaborators. Nearly every sample came with metadata listing a de-identified subject ID, COVID-19 status, age in years and sex. Where available, HLA class I and class II types were taken from metadata supplied by the sample provider and were not determined by assay-based typing. What the research found in general, with its limitations: How much clinical and demographic metadata was included differed by source and by participant, and the metadata was provided uncurated.

The collaborating institutions used their own protocols to collect whole blood in K2EDTA tubes. For TCRbeta analysis, collaborators shipped samples as frozen whole blood, isolated PBMCs, or DNA extracted from either of those sample types. Its CDR3 holds 16 amino acids, cysteine through phenylalanine. Here the CDR3 DNA is all that survives: 48 bases in frame from base 1. From a lookup of the germline V gene, CDR1 and CDR2 are MGHRA and YSYEKL. V is clipped by 0 bases and J by 0 bases, and the sequence between their germline boundaries is 9 bases long. To note about this clone: The antigen it recognizes is unknown. Within one base of it there is no much larger clone, and no base qualities were kept.

The immunoSEQ Assay, a bias-controlled multiplex PCR, was used to amplify TCRbeta CDR3 regions from genomic DNA. Processing in the source paper ran as follows. Within the assay, amplification of reference gene primers was used to estimate how many nucleated cells each sample contained. Sequence reads were collapsed and filtered to measure the absolute abundance of every unique TCRbeta CDR3 rearrangement. For each sample, productive Simpson clonality was calculated as the square root of Simpson's diversity index over productive rearrangements. TCRdb mirrors the immuneACCESS table, restricted to in-frame sequences. Some clones are absent from its copies; in checked studies, under half trace to an unresolved V gene, and the reason for the others is unknown. V and J calls and clone size come straight from that table; D and trimming were deduced from the DNA. The sample table records about 45,000 clones; about 83% of these occur just once. Around 8% of the sample rests with the top ten.

The sample consisted of peripheral blood. Here the chain combines TRBV4-1 and TRBJ2-1; possibly the D gene is TRBD2, per 5 matching bases. The receptor's source is an older man in a cohort sampled during active COVID-19. The CDR3 corresponds to CASSQDSGSSYNEQFF. The bases are TGCGCCAGCAGCCAAGATTCGGGGAGCTCCTACAATGAGCAGTTCTTC.